This T cell receptor beta chain was recorded in a study of blood T cells in healthy people across ages. Comments on this clonotype: Its specificity is not known.

CDR3 length: 16 residues. The junction had 12 bases not matched to a gene; V was cut back by 4 bases and J by 4 bases. Germline V gene data show CDR1 as ENHRY and CDR2 as SYGVKD. Through a sample-barcoded 5' primer and a J-beta primer mix, a second PCR was run for 7 to 11 cycles. Each of the cDNA molecules was tagged by a template-switch adaptor with 12 random nucleotides. TCRdb re-called the 5' RACE reads through MiXCR, storing one row per CDR3 protein. The sample lists 250,000 to 300,000 distinct CDR3 sequences; about 25% were seen once. Peripheral blood, ten milliliters per donor, was collected. Broader study findings: Roughly linearly, TCR beta diversity per million T cells fell as age increased.

This sequence joins TRBV10-3 and TRBJ2-5; 7 bases map to TRBD1. This receptor was identified in a woman in her seventies in good health. Sequencing was done on a sample of blood. The CDR3 sequence: CAISGATGSSLETQYF. The CDR3 coding sequence is TGTGCCATCAGTGGCGCGACAGGGAGCAGTTTAGAGACCCAGTACTTC.